These T cell receptor beta chains were read from a single sample in a study of T cell repertoires in cytomegalovirus infection. TCRdb ran MiXCR on the reads and lists one entry per CDR3 protein. This sample has more than 200,000 distinct CDR3 sequences, with approximately 9.2% found just once. Sequences were obtained from PBMCs. These receptors all come from a human donor in good health (CMV status not recorded). Some clones in this sample may be carry-over from other donors' samples. CDR3s include the opening cysteine and the closing phenylalanine or tryptophan. Fields, in order: D gene, clone size, V gene, J gene, CDR3 DNA, CDR3 protein. The D gene is left open where the match is weak. Expanded clones are given a class, and other clones once, few, many or no size at all.

D gene: -
clone size: -
V gene: TRBV28
J gene: TRBJ1-6
CDR3 DNA: TGTGCCAGCAGTTTATGGAGGGAGGGGTCACCCCTCCACTTT
CDR3 protein: CASSLWREGSPLHF

D gene: -
clone size: many
V gene: TRBV7-8
J gene: TRBJ2-3
CDR3 DNA: TGTGCCAGCAGCCAACCGGGGGTGGGCACAGATACGCAGTATTTT
CDR3 protein: CASSQPGVGTDTQYF

D gene: -
clone size: few
V gene: TRBV6-1
J gene: TRBJ2-7
CDR3 DNA: TGTGCCAGCAGTGTAGGCAGGAGCTACGAGCAGTACTTC
CDR3 protein: CASSVGRSYEQYF

D gene: -
clone size: few
V gene: TRBV5-1
J gene: TRBJ2-1
CDR3 DNA: TGCGCCAGCAGCTTGGGCCGGACTGGGCATGAGCAGTTCTTC
CDR3 protein: CASSLGRTGHEQFF

D gene: TRBD1
clone size: -
V gene: TRBV7-2
J gene: TRBJ1-4
CDR3 DNA: TGTGCCAGCAGCGGAAGACAGGGAGCGGAAAAACTGTTTTTT
CDR3 protein: CASSGRQGAEKLFF

D gene: TRBD1
clone size: many
V gene: TRBV7-2
J gene: TRBJ1-2
CDR3 DNA: TGTGCCAGCAGCTCGACCCCGACAGGGTCCGGCTACACCTTC
CDR3 protein: CASSSTPTGSGYTF

D gene: -
clone size: many
V gene: TRBV27
J gene: TRBJ2-2
CDR3 DNA: TGTGCCAGCAATCCTTCAGGGCTAACCGGGGAGCTGTTTTTT
CDR3 protein: CASNPSGLTGELFF

D gene: -
clone size: many
V gene: TRBV7-8
J gene: TRBJ2-4
CDR3 DNA: TGTGCCAGCAGCTTAGAGGGCAAAGGGGGGGCCAAAAACATTCAGTACTTC
CDR3 protein: CASSLEGKGGAKNIQYF

D gene: -
clone size: few
V gene: TRBV12-3/TRBV12-4
J gene: TRBJ2-2
CDR3 DNA: TGTGCCAGCAGCAAACCCCGGGAACGCACCGGGGAGCTGTTTTTT
CDR3 protein: CASSKPRERTGELFF

D gene: -
clone size: -
V gene: TRBV6-2/TRBV6-3
J gene: TRBJ2-5
CDR3 DNA: TGTGCCAGCAGTTACTCAGGTGGCGGGGCCCAAGAGACCCAGTACTTC
CDR3 protein: CASSYSGGGAQETQYF

D gene: -
clone size: -
V gene: TRBV18
J gene: TRBJ2-7
CDR3 DNA: TGTGCCAGCTCACCTCCGGTGGGATTGCCCTACGAGCAGTACTTC
CDR3 protein: CASSPPVGLPYEQYF

D gene: -
clone size: many
V gene: TRBV12-3/TRBV12-4
J gene: TRBJ2-5
CDR3 DNA: TGTGCCAGCAGTTTAGTCGGCGGGATTGAGACCCAGTACTTC
CDR3 protein: CASSLVGGIETQYF

D gene: TRBD2
clone size: few
V gene: TRBV6-2/TRBV6-3
J gene: TRBJ2-4
CDR3 DNA: TGTGCCAGCAGTTTCGACCTCTCTAGCGGGGCTAGCCGGGACATTCAGTACTTC
CDR3 protein: CASSFDLSSGASRDIQYF

D gene: -
clone size: many
V gene: TRBV7-2
J gene: TRBJ1-2
CDR3 DNA: TGTGCCAGCAGCTTAGCTGAGTATGGCTACACCTTC
CDR3 protein: CASSLAEYGYTF

D gene: -
clone size: many
V gene: TRBV25-1
J gene: TRBJ1-5
CDR3 DNA: TGTGCCAGCCAGGGATTTAGCAATCAGCCCCAGCATTTT
CDR3 protein: CASQGFSNQPQHF

D gene: TRBD1
clone size: few
V gene: TRBV28
J gene: TRBJ2-5
CDR3 DNA: TGTGCCAGCAGTGACCCAGGGGGCCCCCGAACCCAGTACTTC
CDR3 protein: CASSDPGGPRTQYF

D gene: -
clone size: many
V gene: TRBV29-1
J gene: TRBJ2-3
CDR3 DNA: TGCAGCGTTGGTGGGAGAGGAGATACGCAGTATTTT
CDR3 protein: CSVGGRGDTQYF

D gene: TRBD1
clone size: many
V gene: TRBV7-2
J gene: TRBJ2-1
CDR3 DNA: TGTGCCAGCAGCTTAGCGACAGGGGGGTACAATGAGCAGTTCTTC
CDR3 protein: CASSLATGGYNEQFF

D gene: -
clone size: few
V gene: TRBV7-7
J gene: TRBJ2-1
CDR3 DNA: TGTGCCAGCAGCTTAGGACAGGGAGGGGATGAGCAGTTCTTC
CDR3 protein: CASSLGQGGDEQFF

D gene: -
clone size: many
V gene: TRBV29-1
J gene: TRBJ2-1
CDR3 DNA: TGCAGCGTTGGTCTTAGCAGCAATGAGCAGTTCTTC
CDR3 protein: CSVGLSSNEQFF

D gene: TRBD1
clone size: -
V gene: TRBV14
J gene: TRBJ1-1
CDR3 DNA: TGTGCCAGCAGCCAGTGGACAGGTGGGGACACTGAAGCTTTCTTT
CDR3 protein: CASSQWTGGDTEAFF

D gene: TRBD2
clone size: few
V gene: TRBV7-2
J gene: TRBJ2-1
CDR3 DNA: TGTGCCAGCAGCTTAGTAGCGGGATATGAGCAGTTCTTC
CDR3 protein: CASSLVAGYEQFF

D gene: -
clone size: -
V gene: TRBV20-1
J gene: TRBJ2-3
CDR3 DNA: TGCAGTGCCCCCCCCACTAGCCCTCGCACAGATACGCAGTATTTT
CDR3 protein: CSAPPTSPRTDTQYF

D gene: -
clone size: many
V gene: TRBV2
J gene: TRBJ2-6
CDR3 DNA: TGTGCCAGCTGTGTGACCCGCTCTGGGGCCAACGTCCTGACTTTC
CDR3 protein: CASCVTRSGANVLTF

D gene: -
clone size: few
V gene: TRBV29-1
J gene: TRBJ2-5
CDR3 DNA: TGCAGCGTTGAAGGGCGTGTGGGGGGGACCCAGTACTTC
CDR3 protein: CSVEGRVGGTQYF

D gene: -
clone size: -
V gene: TRBV2
J gene: TRBJ1-2
CDR3 DNA: TGTGCCAGCAGCGAGACTACGGGCTTCTCTGGCTACACCTTC
CDR3 protein: CASSETTGFSGYTF

D gene: -
clone size: many
V gene: TRBV12-3/TRBV12-4
J gene: TRBJ1-1
CDR3 DNA: TGTGCCAGCAGTTTAAGGGAAGGCACTGAAGCTTTCTTT
CDR3 protein: CASSLREGTEAFF

D gene: TRBD1
clone size: -
V gene: TRBV13
J gene: TRBJ1-1
CDR3 DNA: TGTGCCAACCACGACAGGGCAGGTGAAGCTTTCTTT
CDR3 protein: CANHDRAGEAFF

D gene: -
clone size: -
V gene: TRBV28
J gene: TRBJ2-2
CDR3 DNA: TGTGCCAGCTGGCAGGGTTCCCTCAACACCGGGGAGCTGTTTTTT
CDR3 protein: CASWQGSLNTGELFF

D gene: TRBD1
clone size: -
V gene: TRBV7-2
J gene: TRBJ1-1
CDR3 DNA: TGTGCCAGCAGGGTCGGGACAGGGATGAGCACTGAAGCTTTCTTT
CDR3 protein: CASRVGTGMSTEAFF

D gene: -
clone size: -
V gene: TRBV2
J gene: TRBJ2-2
CDR3 DNA: TGTGCCAGCAGCGACTCGCAGGGAACCGGGGAGCTGTTTTTT
CDR3 protein: CASSDSQGTGELFF

D gene: -
clone size: many
V gene: TRBV7-2
J gene: TRBJ2-1
CDR3 DNA: TGTGCCAGCAGCCTCCAGGGGGGCGACATAACTGAGCAGTTCTTC
CDR3 protein: CASSLQGGDITEQFF

D gene: TRBD1
clone size: many
V gene: TRBV7-6
J gene: TRBJ2-2
CDR3 DNA: TGTGCCAGCAGCTCGGGGACAGGGCCCGGGGAGCTGTTTTTT
CDR3 protein: CASSSGTGPGELFF

D gene: -
clone size: few
V gene: TRBV9
J gene: TRBJ1-4
CDR3 DNA: TGTGCCAGCAGCCCCCTCCCCCCGGGACCCTATGGAGAAAAACTGTTTTTT
CDR3 protein: CASSPLPPGPYGEKLFF

D gene: -
clone size: -
V gene: TRBV19
J gene: TRBJ1-5
CDR3 DNA: TGTGCCAGTAGTATAGGGCAGGGAGCGAATGCGCCCCAGCATTTT
CDR3 protein: CASSIGQGANAPQHF

D gene: -
clone size: many
V gene: TRBV11-2
J gene: TRBJ2-7
CDR3 DNA: TGTGCCAGCAGCCAGAGAGGGGGGAACGAGCAGTACTTC
CDR3 protein: CASSQRGGNEQYF

D gene: -
clone size: few
V gene: TRBV6-5
J gene: TRBJ1-4
CDR3 DNA: TGTGCCAGCAGCCCCTCGGCAACTAATGAAAAACTGTTTTTT
CDR3 protein: CASSPSATNEKLFF

D gene: TRBD1
clone size: -
V gene: TRBV7-2
J gene: TRBJ1-5
CDR3 DNA: TGTGCCAGCAGCCCGGGACAGGGTGGTGAGGCCCAGCATTTT
CDR3 protein: CASSPGQGGEAQHF

D gene: TRBD1
clone size: many
V gene: TRBV20-1
J gene: TRBJ2-7
CDR3 DNA: TGCAGTGCTAGGGGGGGACAGGGGGACCACGAGCAGTACTTC
CDR3 protein: CSARGGQGDHEQYF

D gene: -
clone size: few
V gene: TRBV20-1
J gene: TRBJ2-5
CDR3 DNA: TGCAGTGCTAGAGATGGGAGTAACCCGCAAGAGACCCAGTACTTC
CDR3 protein: CSARDGSNPQETQYF

D gene: -
clone size: many
V gene: TRBV7-2
J gene: TRBJ2-5
CDR3 DNA: TGTGCCAGCAGCTCGACAGGTCCCGGACCCCAGTACTTC
CDR3 protein: CASSSTGPGPQYF

D gene: -
clone size: many
V gene: TRBV2
J gene: TRBJ2-3
CDR3 DNA: TGTGCCAGCAGTGAATCAAGGGAGAATTATGGCACAGATACGCAGTATTTT
CDR3 protein: CASSESRENYGTDTQYF

D gene: -
clone size: many
V gene: TRBV7-2
J gene: TRBJ2-7
CDR3 DNA: TGTGCCATCAGCCCCTCTCCCTACGAGCAGTACTTC
CDR3 protein: CAISPSPYEQYF

D gene: TRBD1
clone size: -
V gene: TRBV5-4
J gene: TRBJ1-6
CDR3 DNA: TGTGCCAGCAGCCGTCAAAATCCTCCGGGACAGGGAGGTTCACCCCTCCACTTT
CDR3 protein: CASSRQNPPGQGGSPLHF

D gene: -
clone size: many
V gene: TRBV19
J gene: TRBJ1-2
CDR3 DNA: TGTGCCAGTACCCCCAAGGAGGGTCCCCTCTATGGCTACACCTTC
CDR3 protein: CASTPKEGPLYGYTF

D gene: -
clone size: many
V gene: TRBV7-8
J gene: TRBJ1-4
CDR3 DNA: TGTGCCAGCAGCCCGCTAACAGGAGCTAATGAAAAACTGTTTTTT
CDR3 protein: CASSPLTGANEKLFF

D gene: -
clone size: few
V gene: TRBV7-2
J gene: TRBJ2-7
CDR3 DNA: TGTGCCAGCAGCTTGGGTAGTTGGAACGAGCAGTACTTC
CDR3 protein: CASSLGSWNEQYF

D gene: -
clone size: -
V gene: TRBV6-2/TRBV6-3
J gene: TRBJ2-1
CDR3 DNA: TGTGCCAGCACCCGAGACTCCCCCTTCTACAATGAGCAGTTCTTC
CDR3 protein: CASTRDSPFYNEQFF